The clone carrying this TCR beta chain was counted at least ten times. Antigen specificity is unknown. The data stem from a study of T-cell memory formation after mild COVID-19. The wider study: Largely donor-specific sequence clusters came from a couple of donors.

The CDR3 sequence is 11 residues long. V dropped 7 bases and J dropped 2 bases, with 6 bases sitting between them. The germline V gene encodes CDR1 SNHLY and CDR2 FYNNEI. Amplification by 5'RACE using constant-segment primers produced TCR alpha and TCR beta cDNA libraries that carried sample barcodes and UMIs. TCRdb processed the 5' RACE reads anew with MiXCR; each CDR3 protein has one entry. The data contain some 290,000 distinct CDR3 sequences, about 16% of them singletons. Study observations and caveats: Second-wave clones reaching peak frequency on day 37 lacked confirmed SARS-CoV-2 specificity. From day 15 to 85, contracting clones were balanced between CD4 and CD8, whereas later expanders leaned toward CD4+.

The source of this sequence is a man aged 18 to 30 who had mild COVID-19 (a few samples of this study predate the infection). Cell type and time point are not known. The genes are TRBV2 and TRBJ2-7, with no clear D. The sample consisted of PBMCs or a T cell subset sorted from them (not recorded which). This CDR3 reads CASTPAYEQYF. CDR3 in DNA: TGTGCCAGCACCCCGGCCTACGAGCAGTACTTC.